This is a list of T cell receptor beta chains from one sample in a study of blood T cells in healthy people across ages. TCRdb fed the 5' RACE reads into MiXCR, producing one record per CDR3 protein. The sample has 730,000 or so distinct CDR3 sequences, approximately 40% seen once. The sequenced sample was blood. Receptors were obtained from a man older than 75 in good health. Each CDR3 is given with its conserved first and last residue. The D gene is left open where the match is weak. Clone size is stated in some rows and not others, as once, few, many or a class when expanded.

V gene	clone size	J gene	D gene	CDR3 DNA	CDR3 protein
TRBV6-6	few	TRBJ2-5	NA	TGTGCCAGCAGTTACCCGAGAGGGAAGGGGTCGGAGGAGACCCAGTACTTC	CASSYPRGKGSEETQYF
TRBV5-5	NA	TRBJ2-5	NA	TGTGCCAGCAGCTTGAGAGGGGACCGGGGCCCCCTGGGAGAGACCCAGTACTTC	CASSLRGDRGPLGETQYF
TRBV6-5	NA	TRBJ2-7	NA	TGTGCCAGCACTAGGGGCGGGAAGAGCTCCTACGAGCAGTACTTC	CASTRGGKSSYEQYF
TRBV20-1	few	TRBJ1-5	NA	TGCAGTGCTAGAGCCATGGGGAATCAGCCCCAGCATTTT	CSARAMGNQPQHF
TRBV28	NA	TRBJ1-4	NA	TGTGCCAGCAGTTTTCTGGACCCTCGAAGGGGAACTAATGAAAAACTGTTTTTT	CASSFLDPRRGTNEKLFF
TRBV6-2/TRBV6-3	NA	TRBJ2-3	NA	TGTGCCAGCACAAACAGACGAGCCGCGGCAGATACGCAGTATTTT	CASTNRRAAADTQYF
TRBV7-2	NA	TRBJ2-2	TRBD2	TGTGTCAGCAGCTTAGCGGGACGGAGCACCGGGGAGCTGTTTTTT	CVSSLAGRSTGELFF
TRBV4-3	few	TRBJ2-7	TRBD1	TGCGCCAGCAGCCAAGACCCCAGGGGGAGCTCTTACAATGAGCAGTACTTC	CASSQDPRGSSYNEQYF
TRBV12-5	NA	TRBJ2-3	NA	TGTGCTAGTGGTCCGGACGACAGTGCCTTTACGCAGTATTTT	CASGPDDSAFTQYF
TRBV6-1	once	TRBJ2-3	NA	TGTGCCAGCAGTGGTGGGTGGGGGGCGTCGGCAGATACGCAGTATTTT	CASSGGWGASADTQYF
TRBV20-1	NA	TRBJ2-5	TRBD2	TGCAGTGCTAGAGACGCGGGGAGGGTAGAGACCCAGTACTTC	CSARDAGRVETQYF
TRBV5-1	NA	TRBJ2-7	NA	TGCGCCAGCTCCGCCGGGGGCAACTCCTACGAGCAGTACTTC	CASSAGGNSYEQYF
TRBV10-1	NA	TRBJ2-7	TRBD2	TGCGCCAGCAGTGACCCGACTAGCGGGAGTTACGAGCAGTACTTC	CASSDPTSGSYEQYF
TRBV5-6	few	TRBJ1-1	NA	TGTGCCAGCAGCTTGGCGTTAGGAGGGACCATTCGCACTGAAGCTTTCTTT	CASSLALGGTIRTEAFF
TRBV19	NA	TRBJ1-2	NA	TGTGCCAGTAGAGAGGGGCAGCGCGGCTACACCTTC	CASREGQRGYTF
TRBV15	few	TRBJ2-5	TRBD2	TGTGCCACCAGCATCGGGACTAGCGGGAGGAAGACCCAGTACTTC	CATSIGTSGRKTQYF
TRBV19	NA	TRBJ2-7	TRBD1	TGTGCCAGTACCCCGGGACAGTCCTCTAACTACGAGCAGTACTTC	CASTPGQSSNYEQYF
TRBV27	NA	TRBJ2-7	NA	TGTGCCAGCAGTGACCAAGGCGAGCAGTACTTC	CASSDQGEQYF
TRBV6-6	NA	TRBJ1-2	TRBD1	TGTGCCGGCAGTTATGACAGGGAGAATGGAGGCTACACCTTC	CAGSYDRENGGYTF
TRBV7-2	NA	TRBJ2-7	NA	TGTGCCAGCAGCTTAGGCCCTAGTTCGCAGCAGTACTTC	CASSLGPSSQQYF
TRBV18	NA	TRBJ2-7	TRBD1	TGTGCCAGCTCACAGTGCAGGGGACAGGGCTGCGAGCAGTACTTC	CASSQCRGQGCEQYF
TRBV7-2	few	TRBJ1-6	NA	TGTGCCAGCAGCTTAGCCACTGACAAGCCGATCCACTTT	CASSLATDKPIHF
TRBV11-1	many	TRBJ2-3	NA	TGTGCCAGCAGCGATCCGGGACCGCGGGTGGATACGCAGTATTTT	CASSDPGPRVDTQYF
TRBV7-6	NA	TRBJ1-6	NA	TGTGCCAGCAGCTTAGGCGTAGAAGGAGGATCCCCCCACTTT	CASSLGVEGGSPHF
TRBV29-1	NA	TRBJ2-3	NA	TGCAGCGTTATCCCGACCAACCAAGATACGCAGTATTTT	CSVIPTNQDTQYF
TRBV2	NA	TRBJ1-5	NA	TGTGCCAGCAGTGAAAGGGGTCCGAGTCAGCCCCAGCATTTT	CASSERGPSQPQHF
TRBV11-2	NA	TRBJ1-6	NA	TGTGCCAGCAGTGGACGGAGCTCCTATAATTCACCCCTCCACTTT	CASSGRSSYNSPLHF
TRBV7-7	NA	TRBJ1-3	NA	TGTGCCAGCAGCTCGGGGTGGGCAACCGGCGGGGAAACGACCATATATTTT	CASSSGWATGGETTIYF
TRBV4-1	NA	TRBJ2-3	TRBD1	TGCGCCAGCAGCGAGGACAGGGCGGCTAGCACAGATACGCAGTATTTT	CASSEDRAASTDTQYF
TRBV6-2/TRBV6-3	NA	TRBJ1-6	NA	TGTGCCAGCAGTTACCTTACGGTTCGAAATTCACCCCTCCACTTT	CASSYLTVRNSPLHF
TRBV5-1	few	TRBJ2-7	NA	TGCGCCAGCAGCTTGAGGCCCGAAGAGCAGTACTTC	CASSLRPEEQYF
TRBV20-1	NA	TRBJ2-7	TRBD1	TGCAGTGCTAGAGCACGGGGACAGTTTTACGAGCAGTACTTC	CSARARGQFYEQYF
TRBV30	NA	TRBJ1-6	NA	TGTGCCTGGAGTGACCTGGGTAATCGTAACCTCCACTTT	CAWSDLGNRNLHF
TRBV9	NA	TRBJ2-5	TRBD1	TGTGCCAGCAGCGGATACAGGGGGCCCGAAGAGACCCAGTACTTC	CASSGYRGPEETQYF
TRBV6-5	NA	TRBJ2-6	TRBD1	TGTGCCAGCGGCCGCGGACAGGGCGGAGGCGGGGCCAACGTCCTGACTTTC	CASGRGQGGGGANVLTF
TRBV28	many	TRBJ2-5	NA	TGTGCCAGCAGTTTACCAGAGTACTTC	CASSLPEYF
TRBV12-5	NA	TRBJ2-3	TRBD1	TGTGCTAGTGGTCCCGGACAGGGGGCAGATACGCAGTATTTT	CASGPGQGADTQYF
TRBV6-2/TRBV6-3	NA	TRBJ1-2	NA	TGTGCCAGCAGTTCCCGACAAGACGGTAACTATGGCTACACCTTC	CASSSRQDGNYGYTF
TRBV6-6	few	TRBJ2-7	NA	TGTGCCAGCAGTAGACCGGGACGGACCAACAATGAGCAGTACTTC	CASSRPGRTNNEQYF
TRBV18	few	TRBJ1-2	NA	TGTGCCAGCTCACCCGAAAACTATGGCTACACCTTC	CASSPENYGYTF
TRBV28	NA	TRBJ1-2	NA	TGTGCCAGCAGTCCCCGCCAGCGGTTCCCTAACTATGGCTACACCTTC	CASSPRQRFPNYGYTF
TRBV7-2	NA	TRBJ2-1	NA	TGTGCCAGCAGCCGATCCGCTAGCTATGAGCAGTTCTTC	CASSRSASYEQFF
TRBV27	NA	TRBJ1-2	TRBD1	TGTGCCAGCAGAATTACCGGGACAGCGAACTATGGCTACACCTTC	CASRITGTANYGYTF
TRBV7-2	few	TRBJ2-3	TRBD2	TGTGCCAGCAGCCGCCTCGGACTAGCGGGAGGGATAGATACGCAGTATTTT	CASSRLGLAGGIDTQYF
TRBV6-1	NA	TRBJ2-6	NA	TGTGCCAGCAAGAAAGTGACTGGGGCCGACGTCCTGACTTTC	CASKKVTGADVLTF
TRBV12-3/TRBV12-4	NA	TRBJ2-5	NA	TGTGCCAGCAGGAGAGGGACGGCAGAGACCCAGTACTTC	CASRRGTAETQYF
TRBV20-1	few	TRBJ2-3	TRBD2	TGCAGTGCTAGAGATAGCGGGGGGGCCTCTAGCACAGATACGCAGTATTTT	CSARDSGGASSTDTQYF
TRBV7-2	few	TRBJ2-5	TRBD1	TGTGCCAGCAGCATCGGGACAGCACAAGAGACCCAGTACTTC	CASSIGTAQETQYF
TRBV20-1	NA	TRBJ2-5	NA	TGCAGTGCTAGTATCGATAACGCGATAGAGGATTTTCGGTACTTC	CSASIDNAIEDFRYF
TRBV25-1	NA	TRBJ2-3	NA	TGTGCCAGTACAGGTCTTATCACAGATACGCAGTATTTT	CASTGLITDTQYF
TRBV4-1	few	TRBJ2-3	TRBD2	TGCGCCAGCAGCCAAGAGACTAGCGGGGGGGCCAGGGATACGCAGTATTTT	CASSQETSGGARDTQYF
TRBV10-3	few	TRBJ2-3	TRBD2	TGTGCCATCAGCAGAGCGGGAGACACAGATACGCAGTATTTT	CAISRAGDTDTQYF
TRBV11-3	few	TRBJ2-5	TRBD1	TGTGCCAGCAGCAAAGGGACAGACCAAGAGACCCAGTACTTC	CASSKGTDQETQYF